The text below deals with one T cell receptor beta chain. These data originate in a study of cytomegalovirus exposure and HLA in healthy donors. Primers: 60 Vbeta forward and 13 Jbeta reverse. Here immunoSEQ multiplex PCR was the method, and the copy in TCRdb shows in-frame clones only, minus some. This sample's clone table lists about 170,000 clones. Germline CDR1 is KGHSH and CDR2 is LQKENI. This CDR3 spans 13 amino acids. This sequence originates from a woman aged 18-29 years in good health and CMV-seropositive. The sequenced sample was PBMCs. The chain combines TRBV18 with TRBJ1-1; D may be TRBD1 (5 bases). CDR3 sequence: CALRTGLNTEAFF. The CDR3 DNA reads TGTGCTTTACGTACAGGACTGAACACTGAAGCTTTCTTT.